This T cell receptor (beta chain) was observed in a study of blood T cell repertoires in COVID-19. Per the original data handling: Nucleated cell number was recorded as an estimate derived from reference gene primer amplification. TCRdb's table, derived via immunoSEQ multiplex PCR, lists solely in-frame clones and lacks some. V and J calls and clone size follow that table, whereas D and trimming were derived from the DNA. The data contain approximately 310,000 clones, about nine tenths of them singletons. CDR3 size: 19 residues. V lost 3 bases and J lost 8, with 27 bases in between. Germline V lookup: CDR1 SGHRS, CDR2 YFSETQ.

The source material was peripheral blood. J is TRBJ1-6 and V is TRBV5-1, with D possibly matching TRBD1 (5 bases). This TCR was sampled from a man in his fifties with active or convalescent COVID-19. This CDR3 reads CASSSRPLGVNSNDSPLHF. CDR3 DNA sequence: TGCGCCAGCAGCTCCCGGCCGCTAGGGGTTAATAGTAACGATTCACCCCTCCACTTT.